The following is a TCR beta chain sequence with its context. This entry is derived from a study of shared clonotypes between healthy human individuals. Deletions cut 5 bases from V and 4 bases from J, with 14 bases between. CDR1 and CDR2 from the germline V gene are MDHEN and SYDVKM. This CDR3 is built from 14 residues. TCRdb keeps only in-frame clones here, not all; method: immunoSEQ multiplex PCR. This sample has about 1,500,000 clones; roughly 96% occur once, and the top ten carry more than 0.9%. This TCR was recovered from a man between 25 and 39 years old in good health. Sequenced: naive CD4+ T cells sorted from blood. As to subset: CD45RA+ positively selected. The chain couples TRBV28 to TRBJ1-1; tentative D call: TRBD1 (5 bases). Written as DNA, the CDR3 is TGTGCCAGCAGTCCAGTTGGCAGGGTCACTGAAGCTTTCTTT. The encoded protein is CASSPVGRVTEAFF.